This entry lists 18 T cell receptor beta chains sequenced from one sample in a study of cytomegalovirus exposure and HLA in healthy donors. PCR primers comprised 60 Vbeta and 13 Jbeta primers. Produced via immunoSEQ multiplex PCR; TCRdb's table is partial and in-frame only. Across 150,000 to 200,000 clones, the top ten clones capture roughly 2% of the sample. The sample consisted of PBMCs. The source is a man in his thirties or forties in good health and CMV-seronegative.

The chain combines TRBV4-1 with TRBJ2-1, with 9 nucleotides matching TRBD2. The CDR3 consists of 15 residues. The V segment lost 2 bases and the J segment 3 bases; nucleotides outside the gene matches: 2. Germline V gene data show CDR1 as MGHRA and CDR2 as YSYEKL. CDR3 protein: CASSQSGRLYNEQFF. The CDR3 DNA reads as TGCGCCAGCAGCCAAAGCGGGAGGCTCTACAATGAGCAGTTCTTC.

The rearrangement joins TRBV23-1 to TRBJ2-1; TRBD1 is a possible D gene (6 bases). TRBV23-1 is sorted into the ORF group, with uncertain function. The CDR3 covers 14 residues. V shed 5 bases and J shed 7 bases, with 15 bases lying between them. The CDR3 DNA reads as TGCGCCAGCAGTGGGACATCCGCTTGGAATGAGCAGTTCTTC. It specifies CASSGTSAWNEQFF.

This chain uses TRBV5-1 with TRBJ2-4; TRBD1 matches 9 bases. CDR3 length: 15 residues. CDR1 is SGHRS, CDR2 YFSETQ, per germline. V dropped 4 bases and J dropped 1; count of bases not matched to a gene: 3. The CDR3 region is CASSADRGAKNIQYF. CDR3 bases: TGCGCCAGCAGCGCCGACAGGGGGGCCAAAAACATTCAGTACTTC. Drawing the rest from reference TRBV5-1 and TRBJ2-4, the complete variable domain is KAGVTQTPRYLIKTRGQQVTLSCSPISGHRSVSWYQQTPGQGLQFLFEYFSETQRNKGNFPGRFSGRQFSNSRSEMNVSTLELGDSALYLCASSADRGAKNIQYFGAGTRLSVL.

CDR3 region: CASSQVAGADTEAFF. CDR3 nucleotide sequence: TGTGCCAGCAGCCAAGTTGCGGGGGCGGACACTGAAGCTTTCTTT. The chain carries TRBV14 and TRBJ1-1; D is perhaps TRBD1 (6 bases). This CDR3 is built from 15 residues. CDR1 is SGHDN, CDR2 FVKESK, per germline. V lost 1 base and J lost 3, with 12 bases in between.

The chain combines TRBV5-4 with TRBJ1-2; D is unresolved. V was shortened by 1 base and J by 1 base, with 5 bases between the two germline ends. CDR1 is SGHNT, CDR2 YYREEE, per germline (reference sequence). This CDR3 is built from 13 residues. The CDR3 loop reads CASSLRSNYGYTF. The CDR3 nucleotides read TGTGCCAGCAGCTTGAGGAGTAACTATGGCTACACCTTC.

The CDR3 DNA follows: TGTGCCAGCAGTGAAGCTAGAGGGGGCAGGAACACTGAAGCTTTCTTT. Translating gives CASSEARGGRNTEAFF. The rearrangement links TRBV6-1 to TRBJ1-1; 7 bases are a match to TRBD1. Germline V lookup: CDR1 MNHNS, CDR2 SASEGT. V trimming: 0 bases; J trimming: 1 base; junction bases outside the gene matches: 5. The CDR3 loop spans 16 amino acids.

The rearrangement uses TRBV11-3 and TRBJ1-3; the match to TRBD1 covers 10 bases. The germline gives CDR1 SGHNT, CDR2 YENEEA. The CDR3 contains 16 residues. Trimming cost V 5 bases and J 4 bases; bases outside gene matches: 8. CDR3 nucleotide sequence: TGTGCCAGCAGCCCGGGACAGGGGTTATCAGGAAACACCATATATTTT. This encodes CASSPGQGLSGNTIYF. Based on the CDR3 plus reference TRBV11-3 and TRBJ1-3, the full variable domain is EAGVVQSPRYKIIEKKQPVAFWCNPISGHNTLYWYLQNLGQGPELLIRYENEEAVDDSQLPKDRFSAERLKGVDSTLKIQPAELGDSAVYLCASSPGQGLSGNTIYFGEGSWLTVV.

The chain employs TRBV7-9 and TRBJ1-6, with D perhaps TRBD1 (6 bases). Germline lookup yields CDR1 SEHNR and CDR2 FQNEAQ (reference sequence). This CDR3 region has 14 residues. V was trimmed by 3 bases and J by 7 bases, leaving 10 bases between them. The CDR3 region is CASSLGGANSPLHF. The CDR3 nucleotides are TGTGCCAGCAGCTTGGGGGGGGCGAATTCACCCCTCCACTTT.

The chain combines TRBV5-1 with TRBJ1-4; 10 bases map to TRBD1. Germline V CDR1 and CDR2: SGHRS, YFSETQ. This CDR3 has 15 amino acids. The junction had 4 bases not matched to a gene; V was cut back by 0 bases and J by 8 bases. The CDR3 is CASSLAGTGAEKLFF. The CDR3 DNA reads TGCGCCAGCAGCTTGGCCGGGACAGGGGCCGAAAAACTGTTTTTT.

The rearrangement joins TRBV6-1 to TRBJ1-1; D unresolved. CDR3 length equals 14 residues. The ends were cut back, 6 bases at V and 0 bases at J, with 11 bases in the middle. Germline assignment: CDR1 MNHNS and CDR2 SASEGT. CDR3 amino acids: CASRETRMNTEAFF. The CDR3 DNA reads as TGTGCCAGCAGAGAGACTAGAATGAACACTGAAGCTTTCTTT.

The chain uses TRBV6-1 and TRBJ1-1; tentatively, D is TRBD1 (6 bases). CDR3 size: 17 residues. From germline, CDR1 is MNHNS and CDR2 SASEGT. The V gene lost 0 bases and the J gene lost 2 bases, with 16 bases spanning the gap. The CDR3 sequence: CASSEAPDGQLNTEAFF. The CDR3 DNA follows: TGTGCCAGCAGTGAAGCACCAGACGGACAGTTAAACACTGAAGCTTTCTTT.

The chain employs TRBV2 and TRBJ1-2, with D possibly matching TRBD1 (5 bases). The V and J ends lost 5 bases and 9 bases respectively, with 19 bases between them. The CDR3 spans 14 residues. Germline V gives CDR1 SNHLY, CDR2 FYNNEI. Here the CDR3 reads CASSPGGDLYSYTF. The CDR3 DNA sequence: TGTGCCAGCAGTCCGGGGGGGGATCTTTACAGCTACACCTTC.

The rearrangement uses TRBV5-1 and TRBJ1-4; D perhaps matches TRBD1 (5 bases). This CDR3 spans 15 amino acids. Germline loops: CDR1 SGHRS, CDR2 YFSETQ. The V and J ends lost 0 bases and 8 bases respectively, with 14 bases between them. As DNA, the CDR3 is TGCGCCAGCAGCTTGGGCCGTGGGACTCACGAAAAACTGTTTTTT. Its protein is CASSLGRGTHEKLFF.

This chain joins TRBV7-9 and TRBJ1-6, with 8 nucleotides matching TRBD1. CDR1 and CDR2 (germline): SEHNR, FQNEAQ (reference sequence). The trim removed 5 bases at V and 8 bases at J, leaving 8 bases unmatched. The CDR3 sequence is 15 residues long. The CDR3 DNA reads TGTGCCAGCAGCCTGACAGGGGTGATAGATTCACCCCTCCACTTT. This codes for CASSLTGVIDSPLHF.

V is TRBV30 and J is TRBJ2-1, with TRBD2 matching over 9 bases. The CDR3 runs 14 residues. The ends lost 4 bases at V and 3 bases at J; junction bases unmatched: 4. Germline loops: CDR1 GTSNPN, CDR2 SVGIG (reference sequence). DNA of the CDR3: TGTGCCTGGAACCTAGCGGGACTCTACAATGAGCAGTTCTTC. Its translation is CAWNLAGLYNEQFF.

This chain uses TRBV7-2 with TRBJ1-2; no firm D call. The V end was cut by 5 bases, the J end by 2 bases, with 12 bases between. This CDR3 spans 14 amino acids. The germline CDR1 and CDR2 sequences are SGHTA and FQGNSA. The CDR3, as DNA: TGTGCCAGCAGCGAAAGGACGGGAAACTATGGCTACACCTTC. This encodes CASSERTGNYGYTF.

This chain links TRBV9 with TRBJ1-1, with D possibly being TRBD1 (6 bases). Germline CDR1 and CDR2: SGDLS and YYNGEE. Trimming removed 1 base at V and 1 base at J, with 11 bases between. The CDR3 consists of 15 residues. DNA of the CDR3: TGTGCCAGCAGCGTACTAACAGGGAAGAACACTGAAGCTTTCTTT. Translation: CASSVLTGKNTEAFF.

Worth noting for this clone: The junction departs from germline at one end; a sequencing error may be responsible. The CDR3 nucleotides read TGCGCCAGCAGCTTGGTTCAGGGCTTGTATTCCTGCGAGCAGTACTTC. Amino acid sequence: CASSLVQGLYSCEQYF. The rearrangement uses TRBV5-1 and TRBJ2-7; TRBD1 is a possible D gene (5 bases). Germline loops: CDR1 SGHRS, CDR2 YFSETQ. The CDR3 contains 16 residues.